The clone carrying this TCR beta chain appeared a few times. The sample comes from a study of cytomegalovirus exposure and HLA in healthy donors. The data were produced by immunoSEQ multiplex PCR, yet TCRdb's version contains in-frame clones alone and is incomplete. Of about 76,000 clones listed, roughly 92% were seen once; the top ten hold 0.5% to 0.65%. The CDR3 consists of 15 residues. Germline V lookup: CDR1 LNHNV, CDR2 YYDKDF (reference sequence). The V segment lost 0 bases and the J segment 4 bases; nucleotides outside the gene matches: 4. The V gene is TRBV15, the J gene TRBJ2-3, with TRBD1 identical over 7 bases. The sample taken for sequencing was PBMCs. The receptor comes from a young woman in good health and CMV-seronegative. CDR3 residues: CATSRDIQGADTQYF. Here the CDR3 DNA reads TGTGCCACCAGCAGAGATATCCAGGGGGCAGATACGCAGTATTTT.